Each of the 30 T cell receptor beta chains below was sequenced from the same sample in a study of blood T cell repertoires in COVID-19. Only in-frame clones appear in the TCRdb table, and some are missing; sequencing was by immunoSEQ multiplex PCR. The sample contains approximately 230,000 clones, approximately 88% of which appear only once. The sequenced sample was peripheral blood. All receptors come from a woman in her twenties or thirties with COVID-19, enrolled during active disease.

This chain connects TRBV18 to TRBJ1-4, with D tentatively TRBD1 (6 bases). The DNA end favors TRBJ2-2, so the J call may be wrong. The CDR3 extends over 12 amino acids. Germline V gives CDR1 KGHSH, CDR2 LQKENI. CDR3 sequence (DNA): TGTGCCAGCTCACCAGGACAGGGGGAGCTGTTTTTT. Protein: CASSPGQGELFF.

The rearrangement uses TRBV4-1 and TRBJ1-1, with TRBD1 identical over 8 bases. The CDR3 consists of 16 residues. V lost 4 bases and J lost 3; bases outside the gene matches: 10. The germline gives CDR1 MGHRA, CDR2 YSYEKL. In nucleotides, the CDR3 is TGCGCCAGCAGCCCTCGACAGGGGAGCGTGGACACTGAAGCTTTCTTT. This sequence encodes CASSPRQGSVDTEAFF.

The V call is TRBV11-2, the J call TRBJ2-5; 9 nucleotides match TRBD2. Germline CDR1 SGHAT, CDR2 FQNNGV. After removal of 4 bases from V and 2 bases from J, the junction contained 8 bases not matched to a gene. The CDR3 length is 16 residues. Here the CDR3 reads CASSYLETSGQETQYF. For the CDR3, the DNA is TGTGCCAGCAGCTACCTCGAGACTAGCGGACAAGAGACCCAGTACTTC.

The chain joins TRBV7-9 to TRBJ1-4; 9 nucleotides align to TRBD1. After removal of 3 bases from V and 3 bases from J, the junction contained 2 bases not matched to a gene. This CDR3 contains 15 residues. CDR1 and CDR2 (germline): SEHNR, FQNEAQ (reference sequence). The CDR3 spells CASSLGDRANEKLFF. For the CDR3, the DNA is TGTGCCAGCAGCTTGGGGGACAGGGCTAATGAAAAACTGTTTTTT.

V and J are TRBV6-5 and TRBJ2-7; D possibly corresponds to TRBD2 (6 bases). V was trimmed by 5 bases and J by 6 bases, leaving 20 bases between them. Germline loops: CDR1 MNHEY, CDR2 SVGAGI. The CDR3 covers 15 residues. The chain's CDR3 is CASSKQSGGWGEQYF. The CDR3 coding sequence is TGTGCCAGCAGTAAACAATCTGGGGGGTGGGGCGAGCAGTACTTC.

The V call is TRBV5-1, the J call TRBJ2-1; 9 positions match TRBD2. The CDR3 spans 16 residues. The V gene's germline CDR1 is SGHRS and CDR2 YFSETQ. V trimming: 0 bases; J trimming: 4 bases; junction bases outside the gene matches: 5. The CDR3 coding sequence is TGCGCCAGCAGCTTGGATGGGGGACTAGCTTACAATGAGCAGTTCTTC. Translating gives CASSLDGGLAYNEQFF.

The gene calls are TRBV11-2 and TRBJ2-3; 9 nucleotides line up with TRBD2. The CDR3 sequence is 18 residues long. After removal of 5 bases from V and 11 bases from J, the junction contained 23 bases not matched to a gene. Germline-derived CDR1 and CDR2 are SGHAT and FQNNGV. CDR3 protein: CASSPVSPLAGGPHVQYF. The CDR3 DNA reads TGTGCCAGCAGCCCCGTTTCTCCGTTGGCGGGGGGGCCTCATGTGCAGTATTTT.

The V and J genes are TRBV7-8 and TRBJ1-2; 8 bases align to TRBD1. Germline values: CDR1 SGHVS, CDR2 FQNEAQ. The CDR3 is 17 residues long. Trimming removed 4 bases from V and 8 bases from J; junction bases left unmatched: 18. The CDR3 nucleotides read TGTGCCAGCAGCTCCCGGGACAGGCCATTTGTGAGACGAGGCTACACCTTC. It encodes CASSSRDRPFVRRGYTF.

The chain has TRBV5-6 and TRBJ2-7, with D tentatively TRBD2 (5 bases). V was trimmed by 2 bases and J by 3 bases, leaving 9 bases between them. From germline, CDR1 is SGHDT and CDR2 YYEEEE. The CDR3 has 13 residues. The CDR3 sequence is CASSFGVGYEQYV. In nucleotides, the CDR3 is TGTGCCAGCAGCTTCGGGGTGGGCTACGAGCAGTACGTC.

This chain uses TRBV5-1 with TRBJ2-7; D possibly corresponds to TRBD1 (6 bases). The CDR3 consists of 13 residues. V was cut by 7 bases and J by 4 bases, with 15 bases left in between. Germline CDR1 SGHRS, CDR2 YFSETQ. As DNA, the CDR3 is TGCGCCAGCTCTTCAGGGGCTAGATACGAGCAGTACTTC. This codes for CASSSGARYEQYF.

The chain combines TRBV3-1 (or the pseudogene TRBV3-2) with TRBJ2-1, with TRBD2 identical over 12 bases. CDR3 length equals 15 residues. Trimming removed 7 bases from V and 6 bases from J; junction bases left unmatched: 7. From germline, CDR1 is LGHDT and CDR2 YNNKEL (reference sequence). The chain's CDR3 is CASTLSSGGGNEQFF. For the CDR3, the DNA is TGTGCCAGCACCCTATCTAGCGGGGGGGGCAATGAGCAGTTCTTC.

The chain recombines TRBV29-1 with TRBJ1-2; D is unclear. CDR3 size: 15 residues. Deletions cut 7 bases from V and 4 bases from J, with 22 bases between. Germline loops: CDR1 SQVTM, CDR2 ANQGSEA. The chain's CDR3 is CSADRGGGGVYGYTF. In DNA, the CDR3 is TGCAGCGCCGACCGGGGAGGCGGCGGGGTCTATGGCTACACCTTC.

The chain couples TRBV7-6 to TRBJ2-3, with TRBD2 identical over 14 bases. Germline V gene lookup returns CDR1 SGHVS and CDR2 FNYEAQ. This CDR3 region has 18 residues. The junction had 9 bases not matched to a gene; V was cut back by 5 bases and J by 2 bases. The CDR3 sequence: CASSRLAGGLLDTDTQYF. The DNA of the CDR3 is TGTGCCAGCAGCAGACTAGCGGGGGGGCTTCTGGACACAGATACGCAGTATTTT.

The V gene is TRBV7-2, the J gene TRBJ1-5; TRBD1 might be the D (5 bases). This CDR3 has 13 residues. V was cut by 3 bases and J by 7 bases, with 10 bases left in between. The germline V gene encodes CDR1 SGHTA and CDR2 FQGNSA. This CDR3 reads CASSFQGSQPQHF. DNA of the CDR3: TGTGCCAGCAGCTTCCAGGGTTCCCAGCCCCAGCATTTT.

CDR3 residues: CASSDRDGEKLFF. The CDR3 DNA is TGTGCCAGTAGCGACAGGGACGGTGAAAAACTGTTTTTT. This rearrangement joins TRBV19 to TRBJ1-4; TRBD1 matches 7 bases. Trimming cost V 6 bases and J 7 bases; bases outside gene matches: 5. The germline gives CDR1 LNHDA, CDR2 SQIVND (reference sequence). The CDR3 length is 13 residues.

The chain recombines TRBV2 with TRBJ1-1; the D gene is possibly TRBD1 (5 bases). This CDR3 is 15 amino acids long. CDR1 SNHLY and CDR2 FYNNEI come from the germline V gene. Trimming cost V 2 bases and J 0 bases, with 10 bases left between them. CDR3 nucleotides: TGTGCCAGCAGTGAACAGGGCCAAATGAACACTGAAGCTTTCTTT. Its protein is CASSEQGQMNTEAFF. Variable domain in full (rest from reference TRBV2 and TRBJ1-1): EPEVTQTPSHQVTQMGQEVILRCVPISNHLYFYWYRQILGQKVEFLVSFYNNEISEKSEIFDDQFSVERPDGSNFTLKIRSTKLEDSAMYFCASSEQGQMNTEAFFGQGTRLTVV.

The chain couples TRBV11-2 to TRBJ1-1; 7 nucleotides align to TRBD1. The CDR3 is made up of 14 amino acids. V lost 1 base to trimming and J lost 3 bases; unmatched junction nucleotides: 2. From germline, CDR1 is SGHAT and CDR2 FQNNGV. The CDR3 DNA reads TGTGCCAGCAGCTTAGGAGACAGGGACACTGAAGCTTTCTTT. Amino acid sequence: CASSLGDRDTEAFF.

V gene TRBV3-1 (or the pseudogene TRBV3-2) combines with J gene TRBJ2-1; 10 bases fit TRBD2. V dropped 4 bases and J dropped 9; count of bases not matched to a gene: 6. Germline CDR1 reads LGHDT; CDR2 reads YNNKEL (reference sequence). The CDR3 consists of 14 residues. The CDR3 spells CASSPSGRRFEQFF. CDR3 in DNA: TGTGCCAGCAGCCCTAGCGGGAGACGCTTTGAGCAGTTCTTC.

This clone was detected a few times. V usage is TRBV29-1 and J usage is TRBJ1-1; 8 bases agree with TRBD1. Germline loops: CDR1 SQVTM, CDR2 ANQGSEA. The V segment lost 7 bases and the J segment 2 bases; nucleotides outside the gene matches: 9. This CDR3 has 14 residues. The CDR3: CSAKRDRQNTEAFF. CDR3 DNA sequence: TGCAGCGCTAAACGGGACAGGCAAAACACTGAAGCTTTCTTT.

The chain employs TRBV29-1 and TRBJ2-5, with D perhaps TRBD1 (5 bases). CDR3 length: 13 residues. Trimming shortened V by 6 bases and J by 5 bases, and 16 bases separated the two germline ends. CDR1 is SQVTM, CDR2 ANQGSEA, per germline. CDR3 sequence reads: CSVKAWGRETQYF. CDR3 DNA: TGCAGCGTAAAGGCATGGGGCCGGGAGACCCAGTACTTC.

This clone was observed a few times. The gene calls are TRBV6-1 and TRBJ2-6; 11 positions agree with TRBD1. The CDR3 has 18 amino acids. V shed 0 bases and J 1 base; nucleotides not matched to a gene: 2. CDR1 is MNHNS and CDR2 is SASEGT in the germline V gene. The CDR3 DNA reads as TGTGCCAGCAGTGAAGCGGGACAGGGGGTTTCTGGGGCCAACGTCCTGACTTTC. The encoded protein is CASSEAGQGVSGANVLTF.

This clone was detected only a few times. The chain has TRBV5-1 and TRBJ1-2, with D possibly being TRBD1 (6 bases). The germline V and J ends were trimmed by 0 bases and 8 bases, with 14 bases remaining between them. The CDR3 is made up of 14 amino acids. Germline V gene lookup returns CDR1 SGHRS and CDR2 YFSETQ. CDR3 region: CASSLASGDGGYTF. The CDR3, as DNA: TGCGCCAGCAGCTTGGCGTCAGGGGATGGAGGCTACACCTTC.

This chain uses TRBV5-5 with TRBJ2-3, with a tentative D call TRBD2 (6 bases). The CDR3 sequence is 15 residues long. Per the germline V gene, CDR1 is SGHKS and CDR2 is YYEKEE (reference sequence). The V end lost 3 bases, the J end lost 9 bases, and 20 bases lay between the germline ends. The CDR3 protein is CASSSPTLRGITQYF. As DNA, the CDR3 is TGTGCCAGCAGCTCCCCTACGTTACGGGGGATAACGCAGTATTTT. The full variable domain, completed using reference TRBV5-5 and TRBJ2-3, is DAGVTQSPTHLIKTRGQQVTLRCSPISGHKSVSWYQQVLGQGPQFIFQYYEKEERGRGNFPDRFSARQFPNYSSELNVNALLLGDSALYLCASSSPTLRGITQYFGPGTRLTVL.

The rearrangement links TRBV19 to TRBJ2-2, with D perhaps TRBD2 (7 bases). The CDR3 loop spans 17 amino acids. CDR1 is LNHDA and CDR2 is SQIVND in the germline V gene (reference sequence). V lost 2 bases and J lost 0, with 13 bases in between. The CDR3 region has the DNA TGTGCCAGTAGTATATCGGGGGGCCCAGCGAACACCGGGGAGCTGTTTTTT. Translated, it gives CASSISGGPANTGELFF.

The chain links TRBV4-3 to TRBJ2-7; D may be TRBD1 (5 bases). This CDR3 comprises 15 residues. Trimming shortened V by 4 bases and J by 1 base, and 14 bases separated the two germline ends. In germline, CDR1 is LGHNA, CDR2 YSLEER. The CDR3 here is CASSPLRQGSYEQYF. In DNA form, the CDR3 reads TGCGCCAGCAGCCCCCTTAGGCAGGGATCCTACGAGCAGTACTTC.

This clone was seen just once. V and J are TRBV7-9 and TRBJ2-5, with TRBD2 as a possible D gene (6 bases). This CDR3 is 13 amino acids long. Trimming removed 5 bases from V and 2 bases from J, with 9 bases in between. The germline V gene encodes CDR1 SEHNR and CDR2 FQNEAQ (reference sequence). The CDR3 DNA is TGTGCCAGCAGCGGGGGGTGGCAAGAGACCCAGTACTTC. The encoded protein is CASSGGWQETQYF.

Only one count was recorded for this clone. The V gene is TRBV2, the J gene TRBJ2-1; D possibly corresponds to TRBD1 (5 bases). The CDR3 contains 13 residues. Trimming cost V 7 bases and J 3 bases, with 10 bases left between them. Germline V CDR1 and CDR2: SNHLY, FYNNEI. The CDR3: CASTRQGYNEQFF. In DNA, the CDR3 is TGTGCCAGCACTAGGCAGGGCTACAATGAGCAGTTCTTC.

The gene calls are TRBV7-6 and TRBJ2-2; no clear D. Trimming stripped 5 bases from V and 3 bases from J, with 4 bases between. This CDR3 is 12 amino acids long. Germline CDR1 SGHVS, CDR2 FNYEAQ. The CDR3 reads CASSADTGELFF. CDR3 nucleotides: TGTGCCAGCAGCGCGGACACCGGGGAGCTGTTTTTT.

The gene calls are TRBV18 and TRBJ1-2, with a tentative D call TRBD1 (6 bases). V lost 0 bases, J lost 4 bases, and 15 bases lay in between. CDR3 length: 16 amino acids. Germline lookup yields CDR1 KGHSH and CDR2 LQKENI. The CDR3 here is CASSPPYQGTAYGYTF. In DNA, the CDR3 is TGTGCCAGCTCACCACCTTATCAGGGGACGGCCTATGGCTACACCTTC.

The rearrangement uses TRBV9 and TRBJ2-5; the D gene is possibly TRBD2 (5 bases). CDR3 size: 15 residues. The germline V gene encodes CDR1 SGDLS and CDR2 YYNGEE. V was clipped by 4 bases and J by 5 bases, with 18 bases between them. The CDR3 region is CASSPEGLAFETQYF. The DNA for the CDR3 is TGTGCCAGCAGCCCCGAGGGTCTAGCTTTTGAGACCCAGTACTTC. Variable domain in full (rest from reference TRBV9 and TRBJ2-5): DSGVTQTPKHLITATGQRVTLRCSPRSGDLSVYWYQQSLDQGLQFLIQYYNGEERAKGNILERFSAQQFPDLHSELNLSSLELGDSALYFCASSPEGLAFETQYFGPGTRLLVL.